This T cell receptor (beta chain) is drawn from a study of blood T cells in healthy people across ages. The germline gives CDR1 MGHRA, CDR2 YSYEKL. This CDR3 is 15 amino acids long. Trimming took off 0 bases at V and 6 bases at J, with 12 bases between the two ends. This clonotype was recorded many times. The authors ran a second PCR of about 6 to 12 cycles using a sample-barcoded 5' primer and a J-beta primer mix. A single record per CDR3 protein comes from TCRdb applying MiXCR to the 5' RACE reads. There are some 1.7 million distinct CDR3 sequences in the sample; 28% occur only once, and 7.7% lies in the top ten.

The V gene is TRBV4-1, the J gene TRBJ1-5; D is undetermined. The receptor's source is a woman under 40 in good health. Sample: blood. CDR3 nucleotide sequence: TGCGCCAGCAGCCAAGATCAGCCGGGTGCTCAGCCCCAGCATTTT. It encodes CASSQDQPGAQPQHF.